The rows below give T cell receptor beta chains drawn from one sample of a study of shared clonotypes between healthy human individuals. Only in-frame clones appear in the TCRdb table, and some are missing; sequencing was by immunoSEQ multiplex PCR. The sample includes some 2.1 million clones, over 85% seen only once; the top ten take about 1.1%. Source material: naive CD8+ T cells sorted from blood. The receptors stem from a man younger than 30 in good health. The CDR3 runs from the conserved cysteine through the conserved F or W. The D gene is left open where the match is weak. The listing skips clone size in some rows; elsewhere it reads once, few, many or a size class.

j_gene: TRBJ1-2; v_gene: TRBV10-2; abundance: -; d_gene: -; CDR3aa: CATRWGAGETEGYTF
j_gene: TRBJ1-1; v_gene: TRBV6-6; abundance: -; d_gene: -; CDR3aa: CASSSPESSEAFF
j_gene: TRBJ2-7; v_gene: TRBV6-6; abundance: -; d_gene: -; CDR3aa: CASSYSSGDSYEQYF
j_gene: TRBJ1-1; v_gene: TRBV5-6; abundance: once; d_gene: TRBD1; CDR3aa: CASSGTGGNTEAFF
j_gene: TRBJ1-4; v_gene: TRBV25-1; abundance: -; d_gene: -; CDR3aa: CASSGRISEKLFF
j_gene: TRBJ2-7; v_gene: TRBV10-1; abundance: -; d_gene: -; CDR3aa: CASSEANGYEQYF
j_gene: TRBJ2-2; v_gene: TRBV5-6; abundance: -; d_gene: -; CDR3aa: CAGSWRRDTGELFF
j_gene: TRBJ2-6; v_gene: TRBV4-1; abundance: once; d_gene: -; CDR3aa: CASSQTPGANVLTF
j_gene: TRBJ2-1; v_gene: TRBV29-1; abundance: -; d_gene: -; CDR3aa: CSVSDLEQFF
j_gene: TRBJ2-3; v_gene: TRBV5-1; abundance: -; d_gene: TRBD2; CDR3aa: CASSFAGGPDTQYF
j_gene: TRBJ1-1; v_gene: TRBV5-4; abundance: -; d_gene: -; CDR3aa: CASSSRGGTEAFF
j_gene: TRBJ2-6; v_gene: TRBV5-4; abundance: -; d_gene: TRBD1; CDR3aa: CASSRGQGPGANVLTF
j_gene: TRBJ2-7; v_gene: TRBV4-1; abundance: -; d_gene: -; CDR3aa: CASSPMGKGEQYF
j_gene: TRBJ2-7; v_gene: TRBV20-1; abundance: -; d_gene: -; CDR3aa: CSAREGGEQYF
j_gene: TRBJ2-3; v_gene: TRBV4-1; abundance: -; d_gene: -; CDR3aa: CASSQDGPLDTQYF
j_gene: TRBJ1-1; v_gene: TRBV7-9; abundance: -; d_gene: -; CDR3aa: CASSLGLDPEAFF
j_gene: TRBJ2-7; v_gene: TRBV14; abundance: -; d_gene: TRBD1; CDR3aa: CASSPYRDRPYEQYF
j_gene: TRBJ2-1; v_gene: TRBV6-1; abundance: -; d_gene: TRBD1; CDR3aa: CASSVGQAMSGEQFF
j_gene: TRBJ2-6; v_gene: TRBV27; abundance: -; d_gene: TRBD1; CDR3aa: CASTGQGATPGANVLTF
j_gene: TRBJ1-1; v_gene: TRBV2; abundance: -; d_gene: TRBD1; CDR3aa: CASREEGAALGFF
j_gene: TRBJ1-1; v_gene: TRBV6-1; abundance: once; d_gene: -; CDR3aa: CASSEGSTEAFF
j_gene: TRBJ2-2; v_gene: TRBV19; abundance: -; d_gene: TRBD1; CDR3aa: CASSVQGDTGELFF
j_gene: TRBJ2-2; v_gene: TRBV19; abundance: -; d_gene: -; CDR3aa: CASSILGLLTGELFF
j_gene: TRBJ2-1; v_gene: TRBV27; abundance: -; d_gene: TRBD1; CDR3aa: CASSPRTGGDDEQFF
j_gene: TRBJ1-1; v_gene: TRBV6-5; abundance: -; d_gene: -; CDR3aa: CASYIGGIEQGAFF
j_gene: TRBJ2-3; v_gene: TRBV6-5; abundance: -; d_gene: -; CDR3aa: CASSYSEEADTQYF
j_gene: TRBJ1-2; v_gene: TRBV9; abundance: -; d_gene: TRBD1; CDR3aa: CASSTSGTGFASGYTF
j_gene: TRBJ2-7; v_gene: TRBV19; abundance: -; d_gene: TRBD1; CDR3aa: CASSPGTGSRYEQYF
j_gene: TRBJ2-1; v_gene: TRBV5-4; abundance: -; d_gene: -; CDR3aa: CASSPGWENEQFF
j_gene: TRBJ2-1; v_gene: TRBV27; abundance: -; d_gene: -; CDR3aa: CASSFVNAYNEQFF
j_gene: TRBJ2-7; v_gene: TRBV7-8; abundance: -; d_gene: TRBD2; CDR3aa: CASSLGLTSGGLTYEQYF
j_gene: TRBJ2-2; v_gene: TRBV7-9; abundance: -; d_gene: TRBD2; CDR3aa: CASSSGLAGGGTGELFF
j_gene: TRBJ1-1; v_gene: TRBV7-9; abundance: -; d_gene: -; CDR3aa: CASSLEGAEAFF
j_gene: TRBJ2-1; v_gene: TRBV6-5; abundance: -; d_gene: TRBD1; CDR3aa: CASQVPGGHNEQFF
j_gene: TRBJ2-7; v_gene: TRBV7-8; abundance: -; d_gene: TRBD1; CDR3aa: CASSLGPRDRGYEQYF
j_gene: TRBJ2-7; v_gene: TRBV27; abundance: once; d_gene: TRBD2; CDR3aa: CASSLSLAGVDEQYF